This T cell receptor beta chain originates from a study of blood T cell repertoires in COVID-19. Study-level information: Donors in the United States, Italy and Spain gave samples during acute or convalescent COVID-19.

The CDR3 totals 15 residues. CDR1 SGHNT and CDR2 YYREEE come from the germline V gene (reference sequence). Between the trimmed V and J ends, which lost 4 bases and 3 bases, there was a span of 14 bases. Clones were sequenced by immunoSEQ multiplex PCR, and TCRdb holds only the in-frame ones, with some missing. The profile shows about 130,000 clones, approximately 80% of them singletons. This receptor was obtained from a man older than 75 with acute or convalescent COVID-19. This chain links TRBV5-4 with TRBJ2-1; possibly TRBD2 for D (5 bases). Sequenced input: peripheral blood. Here the CDR3 reads CASSRDSGYYNEQFF. The CDR3 DNA follows: TGTGCCAGCAGCCGAGACTCGGGATACTACAATGAGCAGTTCTTC. Full variable domain (rest looked up from reference TRBV5-4 and TRBJ2-1): ETGVTQSPTHLIKTRGQQVTLRCSSQSGHNTVSWYQQALGQGPQFIFQYYREEENGRGNFPPRFSGLQFPNYSSELNVNALELDDSALYLCASSRDSGYYNEQFFGPGTRLTVL.